This record concerns one T cell receptor beta chain sequence. What it binds is unknown. PCR was performed using 60 Vbeta and 13 Jbeta primers. This table comes from immunoSEQ multiplex PCR, and its TCRdb copy is limited to in-frame clones, with some not included. Here the sample spans over 80,000 clones, approximately 85% being singletons. The sample originates from a study of cytomegalovirus exposure and HLA in healthy donors. Study-wide results and limits: Among CMV-associated TCR beta chains, most appeared HLA-restricted in a later analysis. TCR beta chains associated with HLA were, in a later analysis, more clonally expanded than equally common others.

This receptor was taken from a man aged 40-55 years in good health and CMV-seropositive. The specimen was PBMCs.

CDR3 nucleotides: TGCGCCAGCAGCTTGCCACTAGCGGGAGGTAACTATGAGCAGTTCTTC. Amino acid sequence: CASSLPLAGGNYEQFF. The chain recombines TRBV5-1 with TRBJ2-1, with 12 positions matching TRBD2. From germline, CDR1 is SGHRS and CDR2 YFSETQ. This CDR3 contains 16 residues. V was clipped by 1 base and J by 8 bases; unmatched bases: 7.